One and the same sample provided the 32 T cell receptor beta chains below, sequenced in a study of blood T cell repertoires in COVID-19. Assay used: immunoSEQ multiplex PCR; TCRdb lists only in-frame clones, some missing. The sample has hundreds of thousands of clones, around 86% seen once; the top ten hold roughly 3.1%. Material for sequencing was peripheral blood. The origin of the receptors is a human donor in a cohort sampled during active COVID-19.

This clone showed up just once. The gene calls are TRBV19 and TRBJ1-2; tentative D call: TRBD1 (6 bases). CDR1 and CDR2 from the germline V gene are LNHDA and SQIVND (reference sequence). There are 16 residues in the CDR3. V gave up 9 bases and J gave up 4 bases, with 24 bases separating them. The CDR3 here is CASQSSELTGIYGYTF. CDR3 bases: TGTGCCAGCCAGTCCTCTGAACTCACAGGGATCTATGGCTACACCTTC.

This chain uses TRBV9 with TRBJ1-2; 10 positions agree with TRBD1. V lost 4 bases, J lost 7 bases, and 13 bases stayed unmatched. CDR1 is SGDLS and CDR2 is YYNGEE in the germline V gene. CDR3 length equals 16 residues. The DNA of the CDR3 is TGTGCCAGCAGCACCCGCTCCGGGACAGGGGTGGGTGGCTACACCTTC. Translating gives CASSTRSGTGVGGYTF.

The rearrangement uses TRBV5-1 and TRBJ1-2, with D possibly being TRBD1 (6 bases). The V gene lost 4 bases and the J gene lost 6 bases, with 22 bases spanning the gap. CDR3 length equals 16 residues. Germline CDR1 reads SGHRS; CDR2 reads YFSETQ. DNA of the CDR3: TGCGCCAGCAGCCTCCCCGGGACAAGGCCTACGGATGGCTACACCTTC. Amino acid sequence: CASSLPGTRPTDGYTF.

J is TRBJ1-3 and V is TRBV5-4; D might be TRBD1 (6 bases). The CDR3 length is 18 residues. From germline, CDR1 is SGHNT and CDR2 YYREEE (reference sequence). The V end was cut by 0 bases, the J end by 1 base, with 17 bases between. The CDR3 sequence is CASSLGLGGAPSGNTIYF. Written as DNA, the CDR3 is TGTGCCAGCAGCTTGGGTTTAGGGGGAGCACCGTCTGGAAACACCATATATTTT.

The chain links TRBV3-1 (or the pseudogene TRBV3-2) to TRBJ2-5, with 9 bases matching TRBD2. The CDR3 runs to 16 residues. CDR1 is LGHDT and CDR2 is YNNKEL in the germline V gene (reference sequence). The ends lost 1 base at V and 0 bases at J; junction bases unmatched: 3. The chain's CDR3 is CASSQGLAVYQETQYF. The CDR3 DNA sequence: TGTGCCAGCAGCCAAGGACTAGCGGTGTACCAAGAGACCCAGTACTTC.

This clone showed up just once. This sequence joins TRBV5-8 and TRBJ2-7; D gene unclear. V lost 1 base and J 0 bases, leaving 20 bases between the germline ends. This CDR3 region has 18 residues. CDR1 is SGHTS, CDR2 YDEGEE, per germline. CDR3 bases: TGTGCCAGCAGCTTGTTTACATATTTCAGTCCAAACTCCTACGAGCAGTACTTC. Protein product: CASSLFTYFSPNSYEQYF.

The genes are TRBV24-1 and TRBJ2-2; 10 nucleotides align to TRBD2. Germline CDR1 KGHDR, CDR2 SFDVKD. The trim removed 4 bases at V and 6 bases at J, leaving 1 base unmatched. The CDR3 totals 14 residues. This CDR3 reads CATSDLAGAGELFF. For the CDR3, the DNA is TGTGCCACCAGTGACCTAGCGGGAGCCGGGGAGCTGTTTTTT.

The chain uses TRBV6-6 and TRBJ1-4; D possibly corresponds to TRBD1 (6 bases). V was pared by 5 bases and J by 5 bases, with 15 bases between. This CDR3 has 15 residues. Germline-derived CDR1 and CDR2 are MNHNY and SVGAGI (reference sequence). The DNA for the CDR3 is TGTGCCAGCAGTCAAGGGACATTGGGGAATGAAAAACTGTTTTTT. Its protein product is CASSQGTLGNEKLFF.

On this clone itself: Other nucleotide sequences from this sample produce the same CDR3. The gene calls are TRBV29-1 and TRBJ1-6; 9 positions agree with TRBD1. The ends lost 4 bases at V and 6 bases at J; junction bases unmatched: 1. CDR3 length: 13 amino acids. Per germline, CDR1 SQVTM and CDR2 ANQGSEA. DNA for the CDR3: TGCAGCGTTGGGGACAGGGCTAATTCACCCCTCCACTTT. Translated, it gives CSVGDRANSPLHF.

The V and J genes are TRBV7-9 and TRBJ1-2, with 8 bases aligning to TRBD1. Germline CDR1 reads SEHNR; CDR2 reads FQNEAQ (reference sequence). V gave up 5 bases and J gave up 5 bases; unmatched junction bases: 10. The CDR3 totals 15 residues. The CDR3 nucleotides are TGTGCCAGCAGCCCTCAGGGGGCCCACCCTTATGGCTACACCTTC. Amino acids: CASSPQGAHPYGYTF.

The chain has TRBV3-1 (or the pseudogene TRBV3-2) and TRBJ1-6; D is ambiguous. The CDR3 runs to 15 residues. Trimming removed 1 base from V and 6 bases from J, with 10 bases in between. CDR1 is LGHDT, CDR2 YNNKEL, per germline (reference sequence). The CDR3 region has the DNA TGTGCCAGCAGCCAAGGCGAGGGCCGTAATTCACCCCTCCACTTT. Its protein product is CASSQGEGRNSPLHF.

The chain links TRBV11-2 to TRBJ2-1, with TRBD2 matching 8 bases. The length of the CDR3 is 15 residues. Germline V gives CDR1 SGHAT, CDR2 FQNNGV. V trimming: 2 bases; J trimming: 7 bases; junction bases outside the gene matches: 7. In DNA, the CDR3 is TGTGCCAGCAGCTTAACCGGGGGGGCCTTAAATGAGCAGTTCTTC. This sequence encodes CASSLTGGALNEQFF.

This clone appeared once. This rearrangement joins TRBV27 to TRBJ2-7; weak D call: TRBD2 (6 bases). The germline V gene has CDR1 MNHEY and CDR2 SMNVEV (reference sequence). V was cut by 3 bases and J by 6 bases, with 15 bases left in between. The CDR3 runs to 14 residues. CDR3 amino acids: CASSLGLRTSEQYF. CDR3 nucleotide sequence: TGTGCCAGCAGTTTGGGACTCCGGACCTCCGAGCAGTACTTC.

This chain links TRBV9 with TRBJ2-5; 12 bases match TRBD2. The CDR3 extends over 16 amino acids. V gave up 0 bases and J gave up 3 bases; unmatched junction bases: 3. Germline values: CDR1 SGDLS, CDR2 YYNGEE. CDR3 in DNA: TGTGCCAGCAGCGTAGGGCCTAGCGGGAGGGAAGAGACCCAGTACTTC. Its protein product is CASSVGPSGREETQYF.

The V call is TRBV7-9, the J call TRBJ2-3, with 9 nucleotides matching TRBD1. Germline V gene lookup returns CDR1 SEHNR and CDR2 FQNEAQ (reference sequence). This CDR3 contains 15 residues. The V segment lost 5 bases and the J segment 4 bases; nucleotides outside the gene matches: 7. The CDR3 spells CASSRYRGLADTQYF. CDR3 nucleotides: TGTGCCAGCAGCCGTTACAGGGGGCTAGCAGATACGCAGTATTTT.

Here the CDR3 DNA reads TGTGCCAGCAGTCCGACAGGGGGCGCGGCAGATACGCAGTATTTT. It encodes CASSPTGGAADTQYF. The V and J genes are TRBV6-5 and TRBJ2-3; TRBD1 agrees at 10 bases. The CDR3 covers 15 residues. The germline gives CDR1 MNHEY, CDR2 SVGAGI. J was trimmed by 4 bases and V by 5 bases; bases with no gene match: 6.

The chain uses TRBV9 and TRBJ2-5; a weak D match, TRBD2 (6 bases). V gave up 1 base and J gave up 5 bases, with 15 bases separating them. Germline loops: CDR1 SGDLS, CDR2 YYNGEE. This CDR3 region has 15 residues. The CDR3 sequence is CASSVIGRLGETQYF. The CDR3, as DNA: TGTGCCAGCAGCGTAATTGGGAGGTTAGGGGAGACCCAGTACTTC.

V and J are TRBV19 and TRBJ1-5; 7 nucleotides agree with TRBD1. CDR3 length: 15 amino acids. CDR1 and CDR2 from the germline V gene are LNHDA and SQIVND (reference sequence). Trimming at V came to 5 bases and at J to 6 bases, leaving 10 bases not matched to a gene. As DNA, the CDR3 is TGTGCCAGTAGTTCTCAGGGGGTAGTCGGTCAGCCCCAGCATTTT. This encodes CASSSQGVVGQPQHF.

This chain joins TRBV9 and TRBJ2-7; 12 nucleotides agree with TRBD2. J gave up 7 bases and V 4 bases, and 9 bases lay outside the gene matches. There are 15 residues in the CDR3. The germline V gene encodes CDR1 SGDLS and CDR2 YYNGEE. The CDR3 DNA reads TGTGCCAGCAGCCCAGGGACTAGCGGGCCCGAGGAGCAGTACTTC. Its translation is CASSPGTSGPEEQYF.

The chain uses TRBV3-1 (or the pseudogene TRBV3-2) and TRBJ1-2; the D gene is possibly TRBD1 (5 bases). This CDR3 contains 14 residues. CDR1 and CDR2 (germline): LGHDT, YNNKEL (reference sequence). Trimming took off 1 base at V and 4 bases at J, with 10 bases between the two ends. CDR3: CASSQGVRGYGYTF. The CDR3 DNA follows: TGTGCCAGCAGCCAAGGAGTAAGGGGCTATGGCTACACCTTC.

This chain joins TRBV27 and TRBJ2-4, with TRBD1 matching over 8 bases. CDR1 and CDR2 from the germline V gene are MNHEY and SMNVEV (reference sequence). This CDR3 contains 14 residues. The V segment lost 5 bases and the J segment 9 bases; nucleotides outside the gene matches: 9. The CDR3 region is CASSMDRVGGIQYF. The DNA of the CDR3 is TGTGCCAGCAGTATGGACAGGGTGGGGGGCATTCAGTACTTC.

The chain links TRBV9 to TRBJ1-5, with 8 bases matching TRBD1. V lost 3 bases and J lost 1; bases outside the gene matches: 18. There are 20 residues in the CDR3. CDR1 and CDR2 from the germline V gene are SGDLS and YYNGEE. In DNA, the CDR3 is TGTGCCAGCAGCGCCAACCGGGACAGGCCGGACGGGGGAAGCAATCAGCCCCAGCATTTT. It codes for CASSANRDRPDGGSNQPQHF.

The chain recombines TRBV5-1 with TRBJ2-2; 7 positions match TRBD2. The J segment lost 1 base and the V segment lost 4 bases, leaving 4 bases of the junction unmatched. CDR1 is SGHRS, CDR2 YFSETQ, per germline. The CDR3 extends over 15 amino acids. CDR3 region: CASSPSGLNTGELFF. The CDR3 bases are TGCGCCAGCAGCCCTAGCGGATTGAACACCGGGGAGCTGTTTTTT.

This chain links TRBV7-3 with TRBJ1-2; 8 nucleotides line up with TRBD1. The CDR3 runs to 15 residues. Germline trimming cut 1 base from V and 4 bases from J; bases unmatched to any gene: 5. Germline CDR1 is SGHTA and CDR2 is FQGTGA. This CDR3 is CASSLMDRAVYGYTF. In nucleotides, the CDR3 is TGTGCCAGCAGCTTAATGGACAGGGCTGTCTATGGCTACACCTTC. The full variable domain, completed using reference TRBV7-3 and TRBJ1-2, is GAGVSQTPSNKVTEKGKYVELRCDPISGHTALYWYRQSLGQGPEFLIYFQGTGAADDSGLPNDRFFAVRPEGSVSTLKIQRTERGDSAVYLCASSLMDRAVYGYTFGSGTRLTVV.

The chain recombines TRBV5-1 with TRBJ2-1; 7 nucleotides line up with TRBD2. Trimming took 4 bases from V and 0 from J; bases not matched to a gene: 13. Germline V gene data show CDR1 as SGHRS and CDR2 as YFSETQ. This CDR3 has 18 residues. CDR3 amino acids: CASSDPLDREASYNEQFF. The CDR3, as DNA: TGCGCCAGCAGCGATCCCTTGGATCGGGAGGCCTCCTACAATGAGCAGTTCTTC.

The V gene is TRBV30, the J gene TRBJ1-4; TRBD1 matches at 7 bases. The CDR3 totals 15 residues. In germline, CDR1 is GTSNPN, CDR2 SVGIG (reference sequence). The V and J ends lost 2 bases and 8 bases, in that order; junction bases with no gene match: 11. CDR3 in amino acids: CAWSIGQGGGEKLFF. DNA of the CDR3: TGTGCCTGGAGTATCGGCCAGGGGGGAGGCGAAAAACTGTTTTTT.

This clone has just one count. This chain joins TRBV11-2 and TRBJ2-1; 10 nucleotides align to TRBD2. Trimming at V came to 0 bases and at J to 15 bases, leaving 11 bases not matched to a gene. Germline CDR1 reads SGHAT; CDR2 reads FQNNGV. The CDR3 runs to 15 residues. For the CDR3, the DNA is TGTGCCAGCAGCTTAGACCGTTCTAGCGGGGGTCGGGGGTTCTTC. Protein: CASSLDRSSGGRGFF.

In DNA form, the CDR3 reads TGTGCCAGCAGCGTAGGTTCAGGGAACTCACCCCTCCACTTT. Translation: CASSVGSGNSPLHF. This rearrangement joins TRBV9 to TRBJ1-6, with a weak D call TRBD1 (5 bases). V was trimmed by 0 bases and J by 10 bases, leaving 11 bases between them. Germline loops: CDR1 SGDLS, CDR2 YYNGEE. The CDR3 is 14 amino acids.

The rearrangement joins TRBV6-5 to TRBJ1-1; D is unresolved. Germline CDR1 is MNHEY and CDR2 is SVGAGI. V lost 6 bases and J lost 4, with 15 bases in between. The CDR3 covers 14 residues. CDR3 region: CASRSLPPGTEAFF. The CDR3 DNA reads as TGTGCCAGCAGGTCCTTGCCCCCAGGCACTGAAGCTTTCTTT.

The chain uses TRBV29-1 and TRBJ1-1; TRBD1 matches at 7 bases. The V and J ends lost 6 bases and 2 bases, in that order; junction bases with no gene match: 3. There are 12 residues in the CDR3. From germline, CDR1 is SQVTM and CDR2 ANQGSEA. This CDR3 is CSVGGLNTEAFF. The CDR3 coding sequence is TGCAGCGTAGGGGGCCTCAACACTGAAGCTTTCTTT.

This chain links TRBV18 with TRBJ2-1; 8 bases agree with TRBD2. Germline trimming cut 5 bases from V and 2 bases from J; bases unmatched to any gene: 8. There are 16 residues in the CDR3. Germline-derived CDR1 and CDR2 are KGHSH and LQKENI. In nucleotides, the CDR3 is TGTGCCAGCTCAGAGTATAGCGGGGCCACCTACAATGAGCAGTTCTTC. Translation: CASSEYSGATYNEQFF.

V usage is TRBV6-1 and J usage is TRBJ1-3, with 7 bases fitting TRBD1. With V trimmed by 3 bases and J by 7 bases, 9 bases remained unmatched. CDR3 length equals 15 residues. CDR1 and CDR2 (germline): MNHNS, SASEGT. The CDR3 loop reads CASSEDRTGANTIYF. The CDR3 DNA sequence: TGTGCCAGCAGTGAGGACCGGACAGGAGCCAACACCATATATTTT.